A single sample is the source of the 28 T cell receptor beta chains below, sequenced in a study of shared clonotypes between healthy human individuals. TCRdb's table, derived via immunoSEQ multiplex PCR, lists solely in-frame clones and lacks some. The repertoire holds about 1.1 million clones, roughly 74% seen once, with 0.6% to 0.7% in the top ten. Sequencing was done on a sample of memory CD4+ T cells from PBMCs. Subset here: CD45RA-negative fraction. The origin of the receptors is a man aged 18-30 years in good health. Some clones in this sample may be carry-over from other donors' samples.

The chain couples TRBV25-1 to TRBJ2-3; D is perhaps TRBD2 (6 bases). This CDR3 comprises 13 residues. V dropped 4 bases and J dropped 4 bases, with 9 bases sitting between them. Germline V CDR1 and CDR2: MGHDK, SYGVNS. The CDR3, as DNA: TGTGCCAGCAGTGTCCCGGGGGCAGATACGCAGTATTTT. This codes for CASSVPGADTQYF.

CDR3 residues: CASKGLYTEAFF. CDR3 in DNA: TGTGCCAGCAAGGGGCTATACACTGAAGCTTTCTTT. The chain employs TRBV6-6 and TRBJ1-1, with D tentatively TRBD1 (5 bases). This CDR3 contains 12 residues. The germline gives CDR1 MNHNY, CDR2 SVGAGI (reference sequence). Between the trimmed V and J ends, which lost 7 bases and 3 bases, there was a span of 9 bases.

This chain joins TRBV10-3 and TRBJ1-3; no firm D call. Looked up from germline, CDR1 is ENHRY and CDR2 is SYGVKD. Trimming pared 10 bases from V and 0 bases from J, leaving 7 bases between. This CDR3 is 12 amino acids long. Written as DNA, the CDR3 is TGTGCCACGGAGGGCTCTGGAAACACCATATATTTT. This sequence encodes CATEGSGNTIYF.

This clone was observed many times. The V call is TRBV5-1, the J call TRBJ1-5, with 7 bases lining up with TRBD1. The CDR3 is 15 residues long. Germline loops: CDR1 SGHRS, CDR2 YFSETQ. J gave up 3 bases and V 4 bases, and 7 bases lay outside the gene matches. The CDR3 protein is CASSPTGIYNQPQHF. The DNA of the CDR3 is TGCGCCAGCAGCCCGACAGGGATTTACAATCAGCCCCAGCATTTT.

This chain uses TRBV4-3 with TRBJ2-3; D might be TRBD1 (6 bases). With 3 bases removed from V and 8 bases from J, the gap between germline ends came to 15 bases. The CDR3 has 14 residues. CDR1 and CDR2 from the germline V gene are LGHNA and YSLEER. CDR3 sequence: CASSQSSQGGTQYF. The CDR3 nucleotides read TGCGCCAGCAGCCAGTCTTCCCAAGGGGGTACGCAGTATTTT.

In its sample, this clone was seen once. The chain uses TRBV6-5 and TRBJ1-1; D is unresolved. This CDR3 is built from 12 residues. CDR1 is MNHEY and CDR2 is SVGAGI in the germline V gene. With 8 bases removed from V and 6 bases from J, the gap between germline ends came to 13 bases. CDR3 sequence (DNA): TGTGCCAGCTTAATTTATTGGCCTGAAGCTTTCTTT. It yields the protein CASLIYWPEAFF.

This chain links TRBV10-3 with TRBJ2-2, with D possibly TRBD2 on 7 matching bases. Germline values: CDR1 ENHRY, CDR2 SYGVKD. This CDR3 is built from 17 residues. Trimming left V 6 bases short and J 3 bases short, with 20 bases between. The CDR3, as DNA: TGTGCCATCAGCCAGAAAGGGGGAGGGCAGGACACCGGGGAGCTGTTTTTT. Amino acid sequence: CAISQKGGGQDTGELFF.

This clone has at least ten counts. The chain carries TRBV2 and TRBJ1-5; D unresolved. CDR3 length equals 14 residues. The V gene's germline CDR1 is SNHLY and CDR2 FYNNEI. Trimming took off 6 bases at V and 0 bases at J, with 9 bases between the two ends. The CDR3 loop is CASSIYSSNQPQHF. The CDR3 DNA follows: TGTGCCAGCAGCATATACAGTAGCAATCAGCCCCAGCATTTT.

With regard to this clone: A read error is possible here, since a much larger clone lies one base away. Other nucleotide sequences from this sample produce the same CDR3. V usage is TRBV5-1 and J usage is TRBJ2-7, with D unresolved. The CDR3 spans 12 residues. V shed 0 bases and J shed 3 bases, with 4 bases lying between them. Germline lookup yields CDR1 SGHRS and CDR2 YFSETQ. CDR3 sequence reads: CASSLVGYEQYF. CDR3 bases: TGCGCCAGCAGCTTGGTTGGCTACGAGCAGTACTTC. Based on the CDR3 plus reference TRBV5-1 and TRBJ2-7, the full variable domain is KAGVTQTPRYLIKTRGQQVTLSCSPISGHRSVSWYQQTPGQGLQFLFEYFSETQRNKGNFPGRFSGRQFSNSRSEMNVSTLELGDSALYLCASSLVGYEQYFGPGTRLTVT.

The chain is built from TRBV9 and TRBJ2-2; 10 bases are a match to TRBD2. Germline V gene lookup returns CDR1 SGDLS and CDR2 YYNGEE. Trimming at V came to 3 bases and at J to 2 bases, leaving 4 bases not matched to a gene. This CDR3 spans 16 amino acids. CDR3 in amino acids: CASSGPSGRNTGELFF. DNA of the CDR3: TGTGCCAGCAGCGGACCTAGCGGGAGAAACACCGGGGAGCTGTTTTTT.

This clone was seen a handful of times. This rearrangement joins TRBV6-1 to TRBJ2-6; 7 bases are a match to TRBD1. The trim removed 5 bases at V and 2 bases at J, leaving 3 bases unmatched. The CDR3 spans 15 residues. Germline V CDR1 and CDR2: MNHNS, SASEGT. The DNA of the CDR3 is TGTGCCAGCAGTCGGGACAGTGCTGGGGCCAACGTCCTGACTTTC. As protein: CASSRDSAGANVLTF.

V and J are TRBV27 and TRBJ2-7, with 8 bases matching TRBD2. V trimming: 3 bases; J trimming: 2 bases; junction bases outside the gene matches: 3. There are 14 residues in the CDR3. Germline CDR1 MNHEY, CDR2 SMNVEV (reference sequence). CDR3: CASSLQRGPYEQYF. As DNA, the CDR3 is TGTGCCAGCAGTTTGCAGCGGGGGCCCTACGAGCAGTACTTC.

The rearrangement joins TRBV2 to TRBJ2-5; TRBD1 matches at 9 bases. The V and J ends lost 6 bases and 3 bases, in that order; junction bases with no gene match: 8. This CDR3 spans 15 amino acids. The V gene's germline CDR1 is SNHLY and CDR2 FYNNEI. In DNA form, the CDR3 reads TGTGCCAGCAGCGGACAGGGGAGAGTAGAAGAGACCCAGTACTTC. This sequence encodes CASSGQGRVEETQYF. The full variable domain, rest sourced from reference TRBV2 and TRBJ2-5, is EPEVTQTPSHQVTQMGQEVILRCVPISNHLYFYWYRQILGQKVEFLVSFYNNEISEKSEIFDDQFSVERPDGSNFTLKIRSTKLEDSAMYFCASSGQGRVEETQYFGPGTRLLVL.

V is TRBV28 and J is TRBJ1-1; the match to TRBD1 covers 9 bases. CDR1 is MDHEN, CDR2 SYDVKM, per germline. The junction had 8 bases not matched to a gene; V was cut back by 9 bases and J by 3 bases. This CDR3 is built from 14 residues. CDR3 sequence: CASRQGVVYTEAFF. DNA of the CDR3: TGTGCCAGTAGACAGGGGGTTGTGTACACTGAAGCTTTCTTT.

J is TRBJ2-3 and V is TRBV7-2; D is unclear. Between the trimmed V and J ends, which lost 5 bases and 0 bases, there was a span of 12 bases. This CDR3 region has 15 residues. Germline assignment: CDR1 SGHTA and CDR2 FQGNSA. The CDR3 loop reads CASSPRRASTDTQYF. CDR3 DNA sequence: TGTGCCAGCAGCCCTCGGAGAGCCAGCACAGATACGCAGTATTTT.

This sequence joins TRBV25-1 and TRBJ2-7; unclear D gene. The CDR3 extends over 15 amino acids. Germline assignment: CDR1 MGHDK and CDR2 SYGVNS. V was pared by 2 bases and J by 1 base, with 12 bases between. This CDR3 reads CASSENTERSYEQYF. The CDR3, as DNA: TGTGCCAGCAGTGAAAATACGGAAAGGTCCTACGAGCAGTACTTC.

This clone is a singleton in its sample. The chain uses TRBV29-1 and TRBJ1-1, with TRBD1 as a possible D gene (6 bases). Germline-derived CDR1 and CDR2 are SQVTM and ANQGSEA. The CDR3 length is 13 residues. Trimming pared 5 bases from V and 4 bases from J, leaving 14 bases between. The CDR3 spells CSVLGGPGTEAFF. In DNA form, the CDR3 reads TGCAGCGTTCTCGGGGGGCCGGGCACTGAAGCTTTCTTT.

This clone was recorded a few times. The CDR3 reads CASSLTPGPINYGYTF. As DNA, the CDR3 is TGTGCCAGCAGCCTGACTCCGGGACCGATCAACTATGGCTACACCTTC. The chain has TRBV6-6 and TRBJ1-2; D is perhaps TRBD1 (5 bases). This CDR3 has 16 residues. Trimming removed 6 bases from V and 2 bases from J, with 19 bases in between. Germline V CDR1 and CDR2: MNHNY, SVGAGI (reference sequence).

The chain has TRBV4-1 and TRBJ2-3; TRBD2 agrees at 7 bases. J lost 9 bases, V lost 1 base, and 7 bases had no gene match. CDR3 length: 14 amino acids. Germline-derived CDR1 and CDR2 are MGHRA and YSYEKL. CDR3 nucleotide sequence: TGCGCCAGCAGCCAAGGGGGTGAGGGAGGGACGCAGTATTTT. Translating it yields CASSQGGEGGTQYF.

Concerning this clone itself: In the same sample, other DNA sequences code for this CDR3. The chain couples TRBV6-5 to TRBJ1-2; tentative D call: TRBD1 (6 bases). Trimming pared 0 bases from V and 4 bases from J, leaving 9 bases between. This CDR3 contains 14 residues. Germline-derived CDR1 and CDR2 are MNHEY and SVGAGI. The CDR3 bases are TGTGCCAGCAGTTACTCTAGGACAGCCTATGGCTACACCTTC. Its translation is CASSYSRTAYGYTF.

This clone occurred many times. The chain recombines TRBV5-1 with TRBJ1-4; D is undetermined. Trimming stripped 5 bases from V and 0 bases from J, with 5 bases between. This CDR3 is 13 amino acids long. Germline lookup yields CDR1 SGHRS and CDR2 YFSETQ. The chain's CDR3 is CASRTTTNEKLFF. CDR3 in DNA: TGCGCCAGCAGAACAACAACTAATGAAAAACTGTTTTTT.

This sequence joins TRBV20-1 and TRBJ2-1; D ambiguous. Germline values: CDR1 DFQATT, CDR2 SNEGSKA (reference sequence). V was shortened by 3 bases and J by 5 bases, with 5 bases between the two germline ends. The length of the CDR3 is 11 residues. The CDR3: CSASGNNEQFF. As DNA, the CDR3 is TGCAGTGCTAGTGGGAACAATGAGCAGTTCTTC.

The chain has TRBV5-6 and TRBJ2-5; 8 nucleotides line up with TRBD1. The DNA matches TRBJ2-7 better at its end, which makes the J call doubtful. Per the germline V gene, CDR1 is SGHDT and CDR2 is YYEEEE. CDR3 length equals 16 residues. The CDR3 DNA is TGTGCCAGCAGCCTCTTTCGTCGACAGGGGAACCACGAGCAGTACTTC. Its protein is CASSLFRRQGNHEQYF.

The chain joins TRBV30 to TRBJ1-4, with TRBD1 matching over 8 bases. The CDR3 is made up of 17 amino acids. CDR1 is GTSNPN and CDR2 is SVGIG in the germline V gene (reference sequence). V was pared by 3 bases and J by 2 bases, with 11 bases of the junction left unmatched. This CDR3 reads CAWRPGQGELTNEKLFF. The CDR3 bases are TGTGCCTGGAGACCCGGACAGGGCGAATTGACTAATGAAAAACTGTTTTTT.

This chain connects TRBV6-1 to TRBJ1-5; D remains ambiguous. V lost 4 bases, J lost 3 bases, and 10 bases lay in between. The CDR3 extends over 14 amino acids. Germline CDR1 MNHNS, CDR2 SASEGT. The CDR3 protein is CASSGNMANQPQHF. The DNA for the CDR3 is TGTGCCAGCAGTGGTAATATGGCCAATCAGCCCCAGCATTTT.

DNA of the CDR3: TGCGCCAGCAGCAGGCTCGGGGCGGGGCCCCAGCATTTT. As protein: CASSRLGAGPQHF. This chain connects TRBV4-1 to TRBJ1-5; a possible D gene is TRBD1 (5 bases). CDR3 length: 13 residues. Germline V gives CDR1 MGHRA, CDR2 YSYEKL. V was clipped by 5 bases and J by 9 bases, with 14 bases between them.

There are a few counts of this clone. The chain combines TRBV28 with TRBJ1-3, with 8 bases matching TRBD1. After removal of 3 bases from V and 4 bases from J, the junction contained 2 bases not matched to a gene. This CDR3 is 14 amino acids long. The germline V gene encodes CDR1 MDHEN and CDR2 SYDVKM. The CDR3 reads CASSFRTGGNTIYF. CDR3 bases: TGTGCCAGCAGTTTCAGGACAGGGGGAAACACCATATATTTT.

This rearrangement joins TRBV18 to TRBJ1-5, with D possibly being TRBD1 (5 bases). Trimming left V 1 base short and J 7 bases short, with 14 bases between. The CDR3 spans 15 residues. Germline V gene sequence: CDR1 KGHSH, CDR2 LQKENI. The CDR3 loop reads CASSPLGSSGQPQHF. The CDR3 DNA reads as TGTGCCAGCTCACCACTTGGGTCCTCAGGGCAGCCCCAGCATTTT.